This T cell receptor (beta chain) was profiled in a study of T cell responses to AZD1222 COVID-19 vaccine. Points from the study as a whole: Donors were mostly white British, more females; clonal diversity possibly underestimated. Spike as a whole was targeted by vaccine-associated CD4 TCRs, dominant at 160-218 and 743-854. The reported proportion of spike-specific TCRs targeting unmutated variant regions was nearly half. Spike-specific TCRs gained breadth and depth after people received two AZD1222 doses.

Clones were read by immunoSEQ multiplex PCR, and TCRdb kept only the in-frame ones, dropping some. The sample includes roughly 53,000 clones, roughly 83% of them seen just once. The germline gives CDR1 LGHDT, CDR2 YNNKEL (reference sequence). J gave up 9 bases and V 7 bases, and 7 bases lay outside the gene matches. The CDR3 consists of 14 residues. In regard to this clone: Its antigen is not identified.

Material: peripheral blood, obtained on day 0 of AZD1222 vaccination. The chain has TRBV3-1 (or the pseudogene TRBV3-2) and TRBJ1-6, with 9 bases aligning to TRBD1. The receptor was derived from an adult in good health. The CDR3 region is CASKQGAQISPLHF. In DNA form, the CDR3 reads TGTGCCAGCAAACAGGGGGCGCAGATTTCACCCCTCCACTTT.